These 23 T cell receptor beta chains were all obtained from the same sample, sequenced in a study of patients and donors after allogeneic stem cell transplantation. From the RT-PCR reads, TCRdb called clonotypes with MiXCR, one entry per CDR3 protein. The sample gives approximately 200,000 distinct CDR3 sequences, about 14% of which show up once; around 10% is in the top ten. Sequencing was performed on blood, either unsorted or a sorted T cell fraction (not recorded which). The receptors here all came from a human donor who was either an allogeneic HSCT recipient or a stem cell or donor lymphocyte infusion donor (not recorded which). It is not recorded whose cells these are; they may come from a transplant donor.

In its sample, this clonotype was seen a few times. This rearrangement joins TRBV4-1 to TRBJ2-2; no clear D. The V and J ends lost 1 base and 7 bases respectively, with 13 bases between them. CDR3 size: 15 residues. Germline CDR1 MGHRA, CDR2 YSYEKL. The CDR3 loop reads CASSQVQTRIGELFF. As DNA, the CDR3 is TGCGCCAGCAGCCAAGTTCAAACCCGGATCGGGGAGCTGTTTTTT.

The rearrangement uses TRBV20-1 and TRBJ2-1, with a tentative D call TRBD1 (5 bases). Trimming took off 1 base at V and 8 bases at J, with 15 bases between the two ends. Germline CDR1 and CDR2: DFQATT and SNEGSKA (reference sequence). This CDR3 is built from 14 residues. As DNA, the CDR3 is TGCAGTGCTAGAGCGTCTAGGGGCTCTTATGAGCAGTTCTTC. Residues: CSARASRGSYEQFF.

The table lists this clonotype with a few counts. The genes are TRBV20-1 and TRBJ2-5, with 7 bases aligning to TRBD2. The V segment lost 5 bases and the J segment 1 base; nucleotides outside the gene matches: 7. The germline V gene encodes CDR1 DFQATT and CDR2 SNEGSKA (reference sequence). The CDR3 loop spans 14 amino acids. CDR3 region: CSAGKRGFQETQYF. CDR3 coding DNA: TGCAGTGCTGGAAAGCGGGGATTCCAAGAGACCCAGTACTTC.

This clonotype has more than one count but fewer than ten. The chain joins TRBV27 to TRBJ2-3; no definite D call. CDR3 length: 13 residues. Germline CDR1 MNHEY, CDR2 SMNVEV (reference sequence). Trimming shortened V by 7 bases and J by 1 base, and 9 bases separated the two germline ends. DNA of the CDR3: TGTGCCAGCAAGACCTTGCGCACAGATACGCAGTATTTT. It codes for CASKTLRTDTQYF.

This clonotype has at least ten counts. The chain combines TRBV29-1 with TRBJ1-1, with D maybe TRBD1 (6 bases). Per the germline V gene, CDR1 is SQVTM and CDR2 is ANQGSEA. V lost 7 bases to trimming and J lost 7 bases, with 10 bases between them. This CDR3 spans 10 amino acids. The CDR3 spells CSAGGSEAFF. CDR3 coding DNA: TGCAGCGCTGGGGGCAGTGAAGCTTTCTTT.

This clonotype was recorded at least ten times. The V gene is TRBV4-3, the J gene TRBJ2-2; D is possibly TRBD2 (6 bases). CDR1 is LGHNA, CDR2 YSLEER, per germline. The CDR3 length is 14 residues. Trimming left V 2 bases short and J 3 bases short, with 7 bases between. The CDR3 reads CASSQRLDTGELFF. The CDR3, as DNA: TGCGCCAGCAGCCAAAGACTAGACACCGGGGAGCTGTTTTTT.

This chain links TRBV4-3 with TRBJ1-1, with D perhaps TRBD1 (5 bases). CDR3 length equals 14 residues. Trimming left V 4 bases short and J 0 bases short, with 9 bases between. Germline loops: CDR1 LGHNA, CDR2 YSLEER. CDR3: CASSRGIMNTEAFF. The CDR3 nucleotides are TGCGCCAGCAGCCGGGGGATCATGAACACTGAAGCTTTCTTT.

This clonotype occurred a few times. This sequence joins TRBV7-2 and TRBJ2-5; D gene unclear. V lost 5 bases, J lost 1 base, and 11 bases lay in between. The CDR3 sequence is 14 residues long. Germline values: CDR1 SGHTA, CDR2 FQGNSA. The CDR3 loop reads CASSPGPFQETQYF. The DNA for the CDR3 is TGTGCCAGCAGCCCGGGCCCCTTCCAAGAGACCCAGTACTTC.

The chain couples TRBV19 to TRBJ2-7, with no clear D. Trimming took off 4 bases at V and 0 bases at J, with 13 bases between the two ends. Germline values: CDR1 LNHDA, CDR2 SQIVND (reference sequence). This CDR3 has 15 amino acids. CDR3 protein: CASSRWLQSSYEQYF. The CDR3 DNA reads TGTGCCAGTAGTAGGTGGCTACAGTCCTCCTACGAGCAGTACTTC. Full variable domain (outside the CDR3, taken from reference TRBV19 and TRBJ2-7): DGGITQSPKYLFRKEGQNVTLSCEQNLNHDAMYWYRQDPGQGLRLIYYSQIVNDFQKGDIAEGYSVSREKKESFPLTVTSAQKNPTAFYLCASSRWLQSSYEQYFGPGTRLTVT.

This clonotype was seen a handful of times. J is TRBJ2-5 and V is TRBV4-3; 12 bases map to TRBD2. This CDR3 has 16 residues. The germline V gene encodes CDR1 LGHNA and CDR2 YSLEER. Trimming took 5 bases from V and 2 from J; bases not matched to a gene: 6. DNA of the CDR3: TGCGCCAGCAGCACCCGGACTAGCGGGGTACAAGAGACCCAGTACTTC. Translation: CASSTRTSGVQETQYF.

The chain employs TRBV25-1 and TRBJ2-5; D is uncertain. The CDR3 sequence is 14 residues long. Germline CDR1 and CDR2: MGHDK and SYGVNS. V lost 0 bases and J lost 2, with 7 bases in between. CDR3: CASSEYKGQETQYF. The CDR3 DNA is TGTGCCAGCAGTGAATATAAGGGACAAGAGACCCAGTACTTC.

V gene TRBV7-2 combines with J gene TRBJ2-2; TRBD1 or TRBD2 may be the D gene (5 bases each). Germline CDR1 and CDR2: SGHTA and FQGNSA. With 5 bases removed from V and 2 bases from J, the gap between germline ends came to 9 bases. The CDR3 totals 14 residues. CDR3 nucleotide sequence: TGTGCCAGCAGCCGGGACGGAAACACCGGGGAGCTGTTTTTT. This translates into CASSRDGNTGELFF.

Regarding this clonotype: A much larger clone sits a single nucleotide away, making a read error possible. V usage is TRBV9 and J usage is TRBJ2-1; 7 nucleotides align to TRBD2. The V gene's germline CDR1 is SGDLS and CDR2 YYNGEE. With 0 bases clipped from V and 0 bases from J, the junction kept 0 bases outside the gene matches. The CDR3 runs 15 residues. The CDR3 here is CASSVGGGSYNEQFF. Written as DNA, the CDR3 is TGTGCCAGCAGCGTAGGCGGGGGCTCCTACAATGAGCAGTTCTTC. The full variable domain, in which reference TRBV9 and TRBJ2-1 provide the parts outside the CDR3, is DSGVTQTPKHLITATGQRVTLRCSPRSGDLSVYWYQQSLDQGLQFLIQYYNGEERAKGNILERFSAQQFPDLHSELNLSSLELGDSALYFCASSVGGGSYNEQFFGPGTRLTVL.

This clonotype appeared a few times. The chain joins TRBV6-1 to TRBJ2-2; TRBD1 matches at 8 bases. This CDR3 comprises 14 residues. J was trimmed by 6 bases and V by 8 bases; bases with no gene match: 8. CDR1 is MNHNS, CDR2 SASEGT, per germline. The CDR3 region is CASSRGLEAGELFF. The CDR3 coding sequence is TGTGCCAGCTCCAGGGGGCTTGAAGCCGGGGAGCTGTTTTTT.

The J gene is TRBJ2-5, the V gene TRBV4-2, with 8 positions matching TRBD2. This CDR3 is 15 amino acids long. Germline V CDR1 and CDR2: LGHNA, YNFKEQ. Trimming took 0 bases from V and 8 from J; bases not matched to a gene: 8. Written as DNA, the CDR3 is TGTGCCAGCAGCCAAGACTTGACTAGCGAGGACACCCAGTACTTC. The encoded protein is CASSQDLTSEDTQYF.

This clonotype was recorded a few times. The genes are TRBV7-3 and TRBJ2-1, with D perhaps TRBD1 (6 bases). This CDR3 has 14 amino acids. Looked up from germline, CDR1 is SGHTA and CDR2 is FQGTGA. The ends were cut back, 5 bases at V and 1 base at J, with 9 bases in the middle. CDR3 protein: CASSLGQSYNEQFF. The CDR3, as DNA: TGTGCCAGCAGCCTCGGACAGTCCTACAATGAGCAGTTCTTC. The full variable domain, rest sourced from reference TRBV7-3 and TRBJ2-1, is GAGVSQTPSNKVTEKGKYVELRCDPISGHTALYWYRQSLGQGPEFLIYFQGTGAADDSGLPNDRFFAVRPEGSVSTLKIQRTERGDSAVYLCASSLGQSYNEQFFGPGTRLTVL.

The chain links TRBV24-1 to TRBJ2-1; TRBD1 agrees at 12 bases. The CDR3 extends over 15 amino acids. Unmatched junction bases numbered 7, after V lost 4 bases and J lost 10 bases. Germline V gene sequence: CDR1 KGHDR, CDR2 SFDVKD. The CDR3 reads CATSDRDRGRREQFF. The CDR3 DNA reads TGTGCCACCAGTGACCGGGACAGGGGGCGTCGGGAGCAGTTCTTC.

The CDR3 DNA reads as TGCAGCGTTCTGGGGATGACATGGGGCAGCCCTAACGAGCAGTACTTC. Amino acids: CSVLGMTWGSPNEQYF. The chain uses TRBV29-1 and TRBJ2-7; D possibly corresponds to TRBD1 (5 bases). Deletions cut 5 bases from V and 5 bases from J, with 25 bases between. The germline gives CDR1 SQVTM, CDR2 ANQGSEA. CDR3 length equals 16 residues.

The CDR3 loop is CASSSTSGSSYNEQFF. In DNA form, the CDR3 reads TGCGCCAGCAGTTCTACTAGCGGGAGCTCCTACAATGAGCAGTTCTTC. This chain links TRBV5-1 with TRBJ2-1; 11 nucleotides agree with TRBD2. Germline CDR1 is SGHRS and CDR2 is YFSETQ. The CDR3 covers 16 residues. Losses at the gene ends were 5 bases for V and 0 bases for J; bases not matched to a gene: 4.

This clonotype was seen ten or more times. The V call is TRBV3-1, the J call TRBJ1-2; 7 bases align to TRBD1. Germline CDR1 reads LGHDT; CDR2 reads YNNKEL (reference sequence). The CDR3 consists of 14 residues. Losses at the gene ends were 3 bases for V and 4 bases for J; bases not matched to a gene: 5. CDR3: CASSQAGGSYGYTF. The CDR3 region has the DNA TGTGCCAGCAGCCAGGCAGGGGGTTCCTATGGCTACACCTTC.

This clonotype has at least ten counts. J is TRBJ1-2 and V is TRBV7-2; D remains ambiguous. The CDR3 consists of 14 residues. The V gene lost 4 bases and the J gene lost 5 bases, with 14 bases spanning the gap. Per the germline V gene, CDR1 is SGHTA and CDR2 is FQGNSA. The CDR3 DNA reads as TGTGCCAGCAGCTCAATTGGGCGGGGATATGGCTACACCTTC. Protein product: CASSSIGRGYGYTF.

The sample holds a few counts of this clonotype. The chain uses TRBV5-1 and TRBJ2-5; D tentatively reads TRBD1 or TRBD2 (5 bases each). Trimming left V 2 bases short and J 2 bases short, with 13 bases between. The CDR3 is 15 amino acids. In germline, CDR1 is SGHRS, CDR2 YFSETQ. The CDR3 region has the DNA TGCGCCAGCAGCTTATTTGGCAGGGAGCAAGAGACCCAGTACTTC. It encodes CASSLFGREQETQYF.

The chain links TRBV27 to TRBJ1-2; 8 bases are a match to TRBD1. CDR1 is MNHEY, CDR2 SMNVEV, per germline (reference sequence). The length of the CDR3 is 14 residues. V was pared by 6 bases and J by 5 bases, with 8 bases of the junction left unmatched. The CDR3 DNA is TGTGCCAGCAGCCTTACAGGGGGGTGGTATGGCTACACCTTC. It is translated as CASSLTGGWYGYTF.